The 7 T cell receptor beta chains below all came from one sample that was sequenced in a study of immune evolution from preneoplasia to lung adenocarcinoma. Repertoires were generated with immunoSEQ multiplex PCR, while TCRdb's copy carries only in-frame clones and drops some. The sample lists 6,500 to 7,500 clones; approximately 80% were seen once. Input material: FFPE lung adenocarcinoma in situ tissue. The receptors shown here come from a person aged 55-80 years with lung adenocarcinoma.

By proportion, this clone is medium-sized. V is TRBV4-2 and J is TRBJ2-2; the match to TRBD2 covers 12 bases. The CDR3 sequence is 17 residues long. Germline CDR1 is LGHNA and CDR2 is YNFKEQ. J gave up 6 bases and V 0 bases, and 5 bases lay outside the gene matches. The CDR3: CASSQDRSSGGAGELFF. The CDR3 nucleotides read TGTGCCAGCAGCCAAGATAGGTCTAGCGGGGGGGCCGGGGAGCTGTTTTTT.

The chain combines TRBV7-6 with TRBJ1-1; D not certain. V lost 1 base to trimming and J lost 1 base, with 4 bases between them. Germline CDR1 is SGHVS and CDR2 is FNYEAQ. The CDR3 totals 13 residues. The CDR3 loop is CASSLGQNTEAFF. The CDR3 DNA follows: TGTGCCAGCAGCTTAGGGCAGAACACTGAAGCTTTCTTT.

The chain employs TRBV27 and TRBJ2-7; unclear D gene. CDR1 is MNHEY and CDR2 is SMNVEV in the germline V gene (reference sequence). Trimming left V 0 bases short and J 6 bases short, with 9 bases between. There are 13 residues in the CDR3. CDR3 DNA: TGTGCCAGCAGTTTATCGACCTTACGCGAGCAGTACTTC. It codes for CASSLSTLREQYF.

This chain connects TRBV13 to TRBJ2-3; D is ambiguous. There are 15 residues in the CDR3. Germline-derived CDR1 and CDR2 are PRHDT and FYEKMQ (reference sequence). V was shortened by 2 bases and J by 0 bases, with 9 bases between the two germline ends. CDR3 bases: TGTGCCAGCAGCTTATTAACCCTTAGCACAGATACGCAGTATTTT. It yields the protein CASSLLTLSTDTQYF.

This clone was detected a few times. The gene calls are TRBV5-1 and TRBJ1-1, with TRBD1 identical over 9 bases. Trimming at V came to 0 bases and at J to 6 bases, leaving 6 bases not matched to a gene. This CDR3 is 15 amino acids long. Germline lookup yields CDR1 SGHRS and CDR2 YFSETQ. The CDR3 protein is CASSLAPGQGPEAFF. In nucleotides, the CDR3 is TGCGCCAGCAGCTTGGCCCCGGGACAGGGCCCTGAAGCTTTCTTT.

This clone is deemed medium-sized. The CDR3 here is CASSLRRRDRGSYNEQFF. The CDR3 nucleotides are TGTGCCAGCAGCTTACGAAGGCGGGACAGGGGGAGCTACAATGAGCAGTTCTTC. The chain combines TRBV11-2 with TRBJ2-1; 11 bases are a match to TRBD1. Germline CDR1 and CDR2: SGHAT and FQNNGV. The CDR3 extends over 18 amino acids. Trimming at V came to 2 bases and at J to 3 bases, leaving 9 bases not matched to a gene. Full variable domain (missing parts from reference TRBV11-2 and TRBJ2-1): EAGVAQSPRYKIIEKRQSVAFWCNPISGHATLYWYQQILGQGPKLLIQFQNNGVVDDSQLPKDRFSAERLKGVDSTLKIQPAKLEDSAVYLCASSLRRRDRGSYNEQFFGPGTRLTVL.

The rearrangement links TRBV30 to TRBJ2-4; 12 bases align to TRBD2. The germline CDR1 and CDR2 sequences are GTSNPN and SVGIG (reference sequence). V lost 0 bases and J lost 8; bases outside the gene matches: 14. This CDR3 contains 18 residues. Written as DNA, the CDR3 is TGTGCCTGGAGTGTACTGAGGTCTAGCGGGGGGGATGTACACATTCAGTACTTC. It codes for CAWSVLRSSGGDVHIQYF.